This record looks at one T cell receptor (beta chain) sequence and its context. Authors' processing steps: Nucleated cell number was recorded as an estimate derived from reference gene primer amplification. The protocol was immunoSEQ multiplex PCR, while the TCRdb copy is restricted to in-frame clones and leaves out a portion. That table supplies the V and J calls and clone size; D and trimming were determined from the DNA. Altogether 160,000 or so clones are present, 82% being singletons, with the ten largest covering roughly 9.1%. The data originate from a study of blood T cell repertoires in COVID-19. Study-level background: From the United States, Italy and Spain came samples of acute and convalescent COVID-19. T cells, B-cell-depleted T cells, or PBMCs supplied cDNA or gDNA.

Trimming cost V 1 base and J 1 base, with 10 bases left between them. Germline values: CDR1 SGHTA, CDR2 FQGNSA. There are 15 residues in the CDR3. The source material was peripheral blood. The TCR sequence derives from a woman aged 70 to 79 with acute or convalescent COVID-19. The genes are TRBV7-2 and TRBJ1-2; D perhaps matches TRBD1 (5 bases). The CDR3 is CASSLDTGFNYGYTF. The DNA of the CDR3 is TGTGCCAGCAGCTTAGATACAGGTTTTAACTATGGCTACACCTTC.